The 26 T cell receptor beta chains given below trace back to one sample, sequenced in a study of response to subunit inactivated influenza vaccine. TCRdb processed the RT-PCR reads anew with MiXCR; each CDR3 protein has one entry. Counted here are around 520,000 distinct CDR3 sequences, around 25% occurring once; the ten biggest clones make up approximately 2%. Source: CD4+ T cells sorted from PBMCs, taken roughly 5 days after vaccination. These receptors came from a man aged 45-65 years who received an inactivated influenza vaccine.

This chain joins TRBV7-9 and TRBJ1-2; D ambiguous. Per the germline V gene, CDR1 is SEHNR and CDR2 is FQNEAQ (reference sequence). V was trimmed by 6 bases and J by 8 bases, leaving 16 bases between them. CDR3 length: 13 amino acids. As DNA, the CDR3 is TGTGCCAGCAGTCCCATAGCCCCGGTCGGCTACACCTTC. Translation: CASSPIAPVGYTF. The variable domain in full, with the rest retrieved from reference TRBV7-9 and TRBJ1-2, is DTGVSQNPRHKITKRGQNVTFRCDPISEHNRLYWYRQTLGQGPEFLTYFQNEAQLEKSRLLSDRFSAERPKGSFSTLEIQRTEQGDSAMYLCASSPIAPVGYTFGSGTRLTVV.

This clonotype was observed a few times. The CDR3 loop reads CASRRTGLNTEAFF. DNA of the CDR3: TGTGCCAGCAGAAGGACGGGGTTGAACACTGAAGCTTTCTTT. This chain links TRBV2 with TRBJ1-1; D gene uncertain. The ends were cut back, 6 bases at V and 0 bases at J, with 11 bases in the middle. Germline values: CDR1 SNHLY, CDR2 FYNNEI. The CDR3 contains 14 residues. The full variable domain, rest sourced from reference TRBV2 and TRBJ1-1, is EPEVTQTPSHQVTQMGQEVILRCVPISNHLYFYWYRQILGQKVEFLVSFYNNEISEKSEIFDDQFSVERPDGSNFTLKIRSTKLEDSAMYFCASRRTGLNTEAFFGQGTRLTVV.

The chain carries TRBV20-1 and TRBJ2-7, with D possibly being TRBD2 (6 bases). V lost 0 bases to trimming and J lost 6 bases, with 9 bases between them. CDR3 size: 12 residues. The germline CDR1 and CDR2 sequences are DFQATT and SNEGSKA (reference sequence). CDR3: CSARDPGVEQYF. CDR3 bases: TGCAGTGCTAGAGATCCGGGGGTCGAGCAGTACTTC.

The genes are TRBV11-2 and TRBJ2-5, with D hard to call. This CDR3 region has 12 residues. Germline V gene lookup returns CDR1 SGHAT and CDR2 FQNNGV. Trimming removed 3 bases from V and 5 bases from J, with 7 bases in between. The CDR3 is CASSFVVETQYF. As DNA, the CDR3 is TGTGCCAGCAGCTTTGTGGTGGAGACCCAGTACTTC.

This clonotype was seen once. The chain couples TRBV3-1 to TRBJ1-4; D gene uncertain. CDR3 length equals 14 residues. Per germline, CDR1 LGHDT and CDR2 YNNKEL (reference sequence). Trimming took off 2 bases at V and 5 bases at J, with 9 bases between the two ends. The CDR3 here is CASSQQLSNEKLFF. In nucleotides, the CDR3 is TGTGCCAGCAGCCAACAGTTATCCAATGAAAAACTGTTTTTT.

This clonotype was recorded many times. V and J are TRBV12-3 or TRBV12-4 and TRBJ2-1; maybe TRBD2 (7 bases). This CDR3 is 16 amino acids long. Trimming shortened V by 1 base and J by 2 bases, and 12 bases separated the two germline ends. The CDR3 coding sequence is TGTGCCAGCAGTTTAGGGCGGGGGCGTGCCTACAATGAGCAGTTCTTC. Translation: CASSLGRGRAYNEQFF.

In its sample, this clonotype is medium-sized. The chain combines TRBV29-1 with TRBJ2-1; perhaps TRBD2 as D (5 bases). The V gene lost 4 bases and the J gene lost 2 bases, with 15 bases spanning the gap. The germline CDR1 and CDR2 sequences are SQVTM and ANQGSEA. This CDR3 spans 15 amino acids. CDR3 protein: CSVASRLAPYNEQFF. The CDR3 region has the DNA TGCAGCGTTGCATCTCGGCTAGCCCCCTACAATGAGCAGTTCTTC.

The chain employs TRBV20-1 and TRBJ1-5, with TRBD1 as a possible D gene (6 bases). The CDR3 loop spans 13 amino acids. The V and J ends lost 3 bases and 5 bases respectively, with 11 bases between them. Germline V gene sequence: CDR1 DFQATT, CDR2 SNEGSKA (reference sequence). The CDR3 spells CSASRTADQPQHF. The CDR3 nucleotides read TGCAGTGCTAGTAGGACAGCAGATCAGCCCCAGCATTTT.

The V gene is TRBV6-2 or TRBV6-3, the J gene TRBJ2-1; 12 bases match TRBD1. Trimming took 0 bases from V and 0 from J; bases not matched to a gene: 9. Germline lookup yields CDR1 MNHEY and CDR2 SVGEGT. The CDR3 is made up of 20 amino acids. The CDR3 region is CASSYSGGQGASVSYNEQFF. The CDR3 DNA reads as TGTGCCAGCAGTTACTCCGGGGGACAGGGGGCTAGTGTCTCCTACAATGAGCAGTTCTTC.

This clonotype was counted many times. The gene calls are TRBV20-1 and TRBJ2-1; TRBD2 matches at 11 bases. Germline assignment: CDR1 DFQATT and CDR2 SNEGSKA (reference sequence). There are 14 residues in the CDR3. The junction had 12 bases not matched to a gene; V was cut back by 2 bases and J by 15 bases. The CDR3 nucleotides are TGCAGTGCTAGAACACAAGATACTAGCGGGAGTGTGTTCTTC. This gives the protein CSARTQDTSGSVFF.

This chain uses TRBV7-2 with TRBJ2-2, with TRBD2 matching 7 bases. This CDR3 contains 15 residues. Trimming removed 8 bases from V and 6 bases from J; junction bases left unmatched: 12. Germline CDR1 and CDR2: SGHTA and FQGNSA. CDR3 sequence reads: CASQGREWVAGELFF. The CDR3 nucleotides are TGTGCCAGCCAAGGGCGGGAGTGGGTGGCCGGGGAGCTGTTTTTT.

This clonotype occurred a few times. The rearrangement uses TRBV5-8 and TRBJ2-2; tentative D call: TRBD1 (5 bases). The germline V and J ends were trimmed by 4 bases and 5 bases, with 15 bases remaining between them. This CDR3 has 15 residues. Germline V gives CDR1 SGHTS, CDR2 YDEGEE. The chain's CDR3 is CASSPDTYFTGELFF. The CDR3 DNA is TGTGCCAGCAGCCCGGACACGTACTTTACCGGGGAGCTGTTTTTT.

J is TRBJ2-5 and V is TRBV20-1; D ambiguous. The CDR3 is 15 residues long. Germline-derived CDR1 and CDR2 are DFQATT and SNEGSKA (reference sequence). V was pared by 7 bases and J by 2 bases, with 20 bases between. CDR3 in DNA: TGCAGTGTCATAGGTGGATCCCGGGCTCAAGAGACCCAGTACTTC. Translating it yields CSVIGGSRAQETQYF.

In this sample, this clonotype turned up a few times. The chain has TRBV6-1 and TRBJ2-3; D is perhaps TRBD2 (7 bases). CDR1 and CDR2 (germline): MNHNS, SASEGT. The CDR3 extends over 15 amino acids. Trimming took off 6 bases at V and 4 bases at J, with 17 bases between the two ends. CDR3 sequence: CASRNLGGPADTQYF. The CDR3 nucleotides read TGTGCCAGCAGAAACCTGGGGGGGCCGGCAGATACGCAGTATTTT.

The V and J genes are TRBV12-3 or TRBV12-4 and TRBJ2-5, with 9 nucleotides matching TRBD1. This CDR3 has 13 residues. Trimming cost V 7 bases and J 3 bases; bases outside gene matches: 3. The CDR3, as DNA: TGTGCCAGCACAGACAGGGGGAAAGAGACCCAGTACTTC. Its protein product is CASTDRGKETQYF.

This clonotype was seen more than once but under ten times. The rearrangement uses TRBV20-1 and TRBJ1-5; D gene unclear. CDR1 is DFQATT and CDR2 is SNEGSKA in the germline V gene (reference sequence). Trimming shortened V by 4 bases and J by 0 bases, and 10 bases separated the two germline ends. CDR3 length: 14 amino acids. The CDR3 DNA sequence: TGCAGTGCTACGGAACTACTTAGCAATCAGCCCCAGCATTTT. This sequence encodes CSATELLSNQPQHF.

This clonotype was seen a few times. This chain uses TRBV10-3 with TRBJ2-7; TRBD1 might be the D (5 bases). V gave up 0 bases and J gave up 5 bases, with 11 bases separating them. This CDR3 contains 14 residues. Germline V gene sequence: CDR1 ENHRY, CDR2 SYGVKD. CDR3 region: CAISESAGNNEQYF. The CDR3, as DNA: TGTGCCATCAGTGAGTCGGCAGGGAACAACGAGCAGTACTTC.

CDR3 nucleotide sequence: TGTGCCAGCAGTCCCGGGACAGGGGACTCTGGGGCCAACGTCCTGACTTTC. The encoded protein is CASSPGTGDSGANVLTF. The chain combines TRBV12-3 or TRBV12-4 with TRBJ2-6, with 10 bases lining up with TRBD1. The length of the CDR3 is 17 residues. Trimming at V came to 5 bases and at J to 0 bases, leaving 4 bases not matched to a gene.

V usage is TRBV4-3 and J usage is TRBJ2-7; a weak D match, TRBD2 (6 bases). V was cut by 0 bases and J by 5 bases, with 14 bases left in between. The CDR3 has 15 amino acids. Germline CDR1 reads LGHNA; CDR2 reads YSLEER. CDR3 in DNA: TGCGCCAGCAGCCAAGATTACGGGGGAGTGAACGAGCAGTACTTC. It encodes CASSQDYGGVNEQYF.

This clonotype has ten or more counts. J is TRBJ2-7 and V is TRBV12-3 or TRBV12-4; D is ambiguous. Trimming stripped 5 bases from V and 3 bases from J, with 5 bases between. This CDR3 is 11 amino acids long. The CDR3, as DNA: TGTGCCAGCAGTGGGCGCTACGAGCAGTACTTC. Protein sequence: CASSGRYEQYF.

The V and J genes are TRBV4-1 and TRBJ2-1; D call uncertain. Germline CDR1 MGHRA, CDR2 YSYEKL. V was pared by 1 base and J by 7 bases, with 8 bases between. This CDR3 has 13 amino acids. CDR3 bases: TGCGCCAGCAGCCAAGGCAGCCCAAATGAGCAGTTCTTC. Protein product: CASSQGSPNEQFF.

This chain uses TRBV10-3 with TRBJ2-6; TRBD1 or TRBD2 may be the D gene (5 bases each). The CDR3 loop spans 17 amino acids. Trimming pared 7 bases from V and 5 bases from J, leaving 21 bases between. Germline lookup yields CDR1 ENHRY and CDR2 SYGVKD. The CDR3 region is CAITPGTALGRANVLTF. The CDR3 DNA follows: TGTGCCATCACCCCCGGGACGGCTCTGGGTCGGGCCAACGTCCTGACTTTC.

In this sample, this clonotype turned up a few times. The chain is built from TRBV11-2 and TRBJ2-5; a possible D gene is TRBD1 (6 bases). From germline, CDR1 is SGHAT and CDR2 FQNNGV. The CDR3 is 14 amino acids. The ends were cut back, 7 bases at V and 1 base at J, with 13 bases in the middle. The CDR3 bases are TGTGCCAGCAATCGGGACAACATCCAAGAGACCCAGTACTTC. Translating gives CASNRDNIQETQYF.

This clonotype showed up just a few times. This chain uses TRBV20-1 with TRBJ2-7; D uncertain. V was cut by 6 bases and J by 3 bases, with 18 bases left in between. Germline values: CDR1 DFQATT, CDR2 SNEGSKA (reference sequence). The CDR3 has 14 amino acids. The CDR3 nucleotides read TGCAGTGCGAGAAATCTGGACCAAAACTACGAGCAGTACTTC. Protein sequence: CSARNLDQNYEQYF.

The chain uses TRBV12-3 or TRBV12-4 and TRBJ2-3, with 9 bases fitting TRBD2. This CDR3 has 15 residues. Unmatched junction bases numbered 4, after V lost 5 bases and J lost 1 base. CDR3 nucleotide sequence: TGTGCCAGCAGTCTTCAGCGGGGGGGCACAGATACGCAGTATTTT. This sequence encodes CASSLQRGGTDTQYF.

J is TRBJ2-3 and V is TRBV4-3; TRBD2 matches 12 bases. Germline V gene lookup returns CDR1 LGHNA and CDR2 YSLEER. The CDR3 has 19 amino acids. V was pared by 0 bases and J by 7 bases, with 14 bases of the junction left unmatched. This CDR3 is CASSQEWTSGMGSANTQYF. CDR3 sequence (DNA): TGCGCCAGCAGCCAAGAATGGACTAGCGGGATGGGTTCGGCTAATACGCAGTATTTT.